This T cell receptor (beta chain) was profiled in a study of cytomegalovirus exposure and HLA in healthy donors. Primers for the PCR totalled 60 Vbeta and 13 Jbeta. Here immunoSEQ multiplex PCR was the method, and the copy in TCRdb shows in-frame clones only, minus some. The sample carries around 180,000 clones, 84% recorded once. This CDR3 has 14 amino acids. Trimming removed 5 bases from V and 6 bases from J; junction bases left unmatched: 6. Germline V CDR1 and CDR2: SGHVS, FNYEAQ. The sequencing input was PBMCs. The chain uses TRBV7-6 and TRBJ1-2; TRBD1 agrees at 10 bases. The TCR originated in a girl aged 5 to 17 in good health and CMV-seropositive. CDR3 DNA sequence: TGTGCCAGCAGCGGCTATGGACAGGGGGATGGCTACACCTTC. Amino acid sequence: CASSGYGQGDGYTF.